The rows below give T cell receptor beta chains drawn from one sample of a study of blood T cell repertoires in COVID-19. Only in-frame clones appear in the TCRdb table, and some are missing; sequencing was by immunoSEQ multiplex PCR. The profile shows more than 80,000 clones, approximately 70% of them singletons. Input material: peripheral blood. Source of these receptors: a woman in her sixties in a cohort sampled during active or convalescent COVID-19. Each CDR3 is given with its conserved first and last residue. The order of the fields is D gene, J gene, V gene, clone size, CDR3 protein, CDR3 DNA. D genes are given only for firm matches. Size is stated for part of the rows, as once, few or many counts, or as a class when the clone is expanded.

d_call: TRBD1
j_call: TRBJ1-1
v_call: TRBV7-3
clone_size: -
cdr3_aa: CASSLLGTDTEAFF
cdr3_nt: TGTGCCAGCAGCTTACTCGGGACAGACACTGAAGCTTTCTTT

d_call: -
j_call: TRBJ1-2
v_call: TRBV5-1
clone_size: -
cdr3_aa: CASSPDTNYGYTF
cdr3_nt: TGCGCCAGCAGCCCGGACACGAACTATGGCTACACCTTC

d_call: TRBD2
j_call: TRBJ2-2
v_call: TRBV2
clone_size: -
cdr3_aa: CASSGTRSGELFF
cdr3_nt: TGTGCCAGCAGTGGGACTAGGAGTGGGGAGCTGTTTTTT

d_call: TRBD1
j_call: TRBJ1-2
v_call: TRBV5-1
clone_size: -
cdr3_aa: CASSLNPGQGNYGYTF
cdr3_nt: TGCGCCAGCAGCTTGAACCCGGGACAGGGAAACTATGGCTACACCTTC

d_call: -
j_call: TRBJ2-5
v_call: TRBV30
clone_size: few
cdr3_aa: CAWRLDYETQYF
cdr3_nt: TGTGCCTGGAGGCTAGATTACGAGACCCAGTACTTC

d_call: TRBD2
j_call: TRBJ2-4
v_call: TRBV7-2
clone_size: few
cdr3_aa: CASSPAGGALLKNIQYF
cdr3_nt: TGTGCCAGCAGCCCGGCCGGGGGGGCATTGCTCAAAAACATTCAGTACTTC

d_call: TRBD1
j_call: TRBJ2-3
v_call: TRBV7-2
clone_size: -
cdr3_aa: CASSFDGTALYTDTQYF
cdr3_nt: TGTGCCAGCAGCTTCGATGGGACAGCACTTTACACAGATACGCAGTATTTT

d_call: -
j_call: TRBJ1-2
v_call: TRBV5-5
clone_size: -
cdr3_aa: CASSLGPLMGSRGAVYGYTF
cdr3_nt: TGTGCCAGCAGCTTGGGCCCGCTAATGGGTTCGCGGGGGGCGGTCTATGGCTACACCTTC

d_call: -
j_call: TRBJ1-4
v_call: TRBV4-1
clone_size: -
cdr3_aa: CASSPGQLTTNEKLFF
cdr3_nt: TGCGCCAGCAGCCCAGGACAGCTTACAACTAATGAAAAACTGTTTTTT

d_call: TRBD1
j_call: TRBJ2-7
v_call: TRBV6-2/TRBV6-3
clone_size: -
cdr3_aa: CASSLTGTSYEQYF
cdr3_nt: TGTGCCAGCAGTCTGACAGGGACCTCCTACGAGCAGTACTTC

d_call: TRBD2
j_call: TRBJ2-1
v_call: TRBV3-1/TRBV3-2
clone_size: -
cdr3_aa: CASSQRRGGNEQFF
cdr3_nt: TGTGCCAGCAGCCAACGACGGGGGGGCAATGAGCAGTTCTTC

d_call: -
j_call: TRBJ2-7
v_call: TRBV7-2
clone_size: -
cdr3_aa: CASSLNPPLVSYEQYF
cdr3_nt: TGTGCCAGCAGCTTAAACCCTCCACTAGTCTCCTACGAGCAGTACTTC

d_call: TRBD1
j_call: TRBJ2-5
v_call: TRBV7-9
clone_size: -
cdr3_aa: CASSKAGTVVQETQYF
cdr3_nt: TGTGCCAGCAGCAAGGCCGGGACAGTTGTACAAGAGACCCAGTACTTC

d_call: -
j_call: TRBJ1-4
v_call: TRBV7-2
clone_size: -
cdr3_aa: CASSPRGATNEKLFF
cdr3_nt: TGTGCCAGCAGCCCCCGGGGGGCAACTAATGAAAAACTGTTTTTT

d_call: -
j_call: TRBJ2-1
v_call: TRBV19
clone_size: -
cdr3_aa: CASSRTPGSSYNEQFF
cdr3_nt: TGTGCCAGTAGTAGGACTCCTGGAAGCTCCTACAATGAGCAGTTCTTC

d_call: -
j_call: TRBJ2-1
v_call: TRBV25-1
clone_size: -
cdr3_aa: CASSARLGTYNEQFF
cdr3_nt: TGTGCCAGCAGTGCCCGCCTGGGGACTTACAATGAGCAGTTCTTC

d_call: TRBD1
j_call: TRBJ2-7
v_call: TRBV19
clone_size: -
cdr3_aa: CASSSRGRFGSYEQYF
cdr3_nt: TGTGCCAGTAGTAGCAGGGGGCGATTTGGTTCCTACGAGCAGTACTTC

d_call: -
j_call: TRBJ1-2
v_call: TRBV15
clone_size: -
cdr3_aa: CATSRGDAGGVGGYTF
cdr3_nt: TGTGCCACCAGCAGAGGGGACGCCGGGGGAGTGGGTGGCTACACCTTC

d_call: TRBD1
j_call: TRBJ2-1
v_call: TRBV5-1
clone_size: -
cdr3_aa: CASSTTGGIKSYNEQFF
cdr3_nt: TGCGCCAGCAGCACGACAGGGGGCATTAAGTCCTACAATGAGCAGTTCTTC

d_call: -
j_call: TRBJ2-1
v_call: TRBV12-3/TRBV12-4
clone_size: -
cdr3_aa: CASSIQDEQFF
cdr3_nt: TGTGCCAGCAGTATACAAGATGAGCAGTTCTTC

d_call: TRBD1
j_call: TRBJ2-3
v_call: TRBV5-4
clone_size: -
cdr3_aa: CASSHRQGSTDTQYF
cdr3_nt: TGTGCCAGCAGCCACAGACAGGGTAGCACAGATACGCAGTATTTT

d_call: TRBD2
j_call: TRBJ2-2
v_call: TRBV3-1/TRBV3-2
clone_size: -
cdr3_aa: CASSQGQLAGGYTGELFF
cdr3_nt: TGTGCCAGCAGCCAAGGACAACTAGCGGGGGGATACACCGGGGAGCTGTTTTTT

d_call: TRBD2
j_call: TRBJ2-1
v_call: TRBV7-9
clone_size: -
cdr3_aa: CASSPGTSEYNEQFF
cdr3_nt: TGTGCCAGCAGCCCCGGGACTAGCGAGTACAATGAGCAGTTCTTC

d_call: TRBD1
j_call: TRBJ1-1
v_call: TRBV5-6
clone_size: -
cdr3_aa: CASSSRQGRTTEAFF
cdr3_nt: TGTGCCAGCAGCTCCCGACAGGGACGAACGACTGAAGCTTTCTTT

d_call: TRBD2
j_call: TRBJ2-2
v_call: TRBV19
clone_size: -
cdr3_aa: CASSPSAGVRSTGELFF
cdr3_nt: TGTGCCAGTAGTCCGAGTGCGGGAGTCAGATCAACCGGGGAGCTGTTTTTT

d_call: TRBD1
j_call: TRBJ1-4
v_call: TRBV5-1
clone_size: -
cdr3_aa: CASSVSPGTGRRSEKLFF
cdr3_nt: TGCGCCAGCAGCGTAAGTCCCGGGACAGGGAGAAGGAGTGAAAAACTGTTTTTT